The clone carrying this T cell receptor (beta chain) was observed once. Being one base from a much bigger clone, this may be a read error. Amplification of TCR beta CDR3 regions was performed using RNA transcripts as template. During a first-round RT-PCR of the TCR CDR3, the HTBI primer set was used. TCRdb re-called the multiplex PCR reads with MiXCR, one entry per CDR3 protein. Of about 560,000 distinct CDR3 sequences in the sample, roughly 17% were seen once. The study left out patients who had uncontrolled infection, other autoimmune disease, pregnancy or lactation. The length of the CDR3 is 14 residues. The ends lost 7 bases at V and 4 bases at J; junction bases unmatched: 7. Germline CDR1 reads DFQATT; CDR2 reads SNEGSKA (reference sequence). This entry comes from a study of T cells in Graves' hyperthyroidism and ophthalmopathy.

The V and J genes are TRBV20-1 and TRBJ2-7; 13 nucleotides line up with TRBD2. This TCR was sampled from a woman younger than 30 with Graves' hyperthyroidism. Sequenced: blood. This CDR3 reads CSVRGTSGKYEQYF. The CDR3 nucleotides are TGCAGTGTTAGGGGGACTAGCGGGAAGTACGAGCAGTACTTC.